This passage covers 2 T cell receptor beta chains from one sample sequenced in a study of OX40 agonist ivuxolimab in advanced cancers. Using immunoSEQ multiplex PCR, the repertoire was profiled, and TCRdb retains in-frame clones only, with some absent. The table has tens of thousands of clones, 75% to 90% seen once. Sequences were derived from CD4+ or CD8+ T cells sorted from blood, sampled in a trial of the OX40 agonist ivuxolimab. The source of these receptors is an adult with an advanced solid tumor such as melanoma, head and neck, liver or kidney cancer.

In DNA form, the CDR3 reads TGTGCCAGCAGCAAAGTCGTTCCGCTCTGTATGAACACTGAAGCTTTCTTT. This sequence encodes CASSKVVPLCMNTEAFF. This sequence joins TRBV21-1 and TRBJ1-1. TRBV21-1 constitutes a pseudogene. The CDR3 sequence is 17 residues long.

V gene TRBV28 combines with J gene TRBJ2-1; 9 bases are a match to TRBD2. CDR3 length: 18 residues. Germline CDR1 MDHEN, CDR2 SYDVKM. J gave up 0 bases and V 2 bases, and 8 bases lay outside the gene matches. The CDR3 spells CASSLPASGVSSYNEQFF. The CDR3 DNA is TGTGCCAGCAGTTTACCGGCTAGCGGGGTTAGCTCCTACAATGAGCAGTTCTTC.